This TCR beta chain emerged from a study of cytomegalovirus exposure and HLA in healthy donors. Points from the study as a whole: A prior analysis recorded that most TCR beta V segments were productive about 87% or about 30% of the time. In a later analysis, at a false discovery rate of 0.05, approximately 15,000 TCR beta sequences matched HLA alleles. The authors later found most CMV-associated TCR beta chains appeared HLA-restricted. HLA-A and HLA-B allele assignments for most subjects were reportedly predicted accurately using TCR beta sequences.

Of note for this clone: The antigen is unknown. This same CDR3 is encoded by further DNA sequences in the sample.

The V end was cut by 3 bases, the J end by 0 bases, with 9 bases between. The CDR3 covers 15 residues. Germline assignment: CDR1 SEHNR and CDR2 FQNEAQ (reference sequence). PCR involved 60 Vbeta and 13 Jbeta primers. Profiling relied on immunoSEQ multiplex PCR, and the TCRdb table lists in-frame clones only, not all of them. The table shows 200,000 or so clones, with around 70% occurring only once. The receptor was derived from a man between 35 and 55 years old in good health and CMV-seropositive. The sequenced sample was PBMCs. The genes are TRBV7-9 and TRBJ1-5; maybe TRBD1 (6 bases). The CDR3 sequence is CASSLQGYSNQPQHF. The DNA of the CDR3 is TGTGCCAGCAGCTTGCAGGGGTATAGCAATCAGCCCCAGCATTTT.